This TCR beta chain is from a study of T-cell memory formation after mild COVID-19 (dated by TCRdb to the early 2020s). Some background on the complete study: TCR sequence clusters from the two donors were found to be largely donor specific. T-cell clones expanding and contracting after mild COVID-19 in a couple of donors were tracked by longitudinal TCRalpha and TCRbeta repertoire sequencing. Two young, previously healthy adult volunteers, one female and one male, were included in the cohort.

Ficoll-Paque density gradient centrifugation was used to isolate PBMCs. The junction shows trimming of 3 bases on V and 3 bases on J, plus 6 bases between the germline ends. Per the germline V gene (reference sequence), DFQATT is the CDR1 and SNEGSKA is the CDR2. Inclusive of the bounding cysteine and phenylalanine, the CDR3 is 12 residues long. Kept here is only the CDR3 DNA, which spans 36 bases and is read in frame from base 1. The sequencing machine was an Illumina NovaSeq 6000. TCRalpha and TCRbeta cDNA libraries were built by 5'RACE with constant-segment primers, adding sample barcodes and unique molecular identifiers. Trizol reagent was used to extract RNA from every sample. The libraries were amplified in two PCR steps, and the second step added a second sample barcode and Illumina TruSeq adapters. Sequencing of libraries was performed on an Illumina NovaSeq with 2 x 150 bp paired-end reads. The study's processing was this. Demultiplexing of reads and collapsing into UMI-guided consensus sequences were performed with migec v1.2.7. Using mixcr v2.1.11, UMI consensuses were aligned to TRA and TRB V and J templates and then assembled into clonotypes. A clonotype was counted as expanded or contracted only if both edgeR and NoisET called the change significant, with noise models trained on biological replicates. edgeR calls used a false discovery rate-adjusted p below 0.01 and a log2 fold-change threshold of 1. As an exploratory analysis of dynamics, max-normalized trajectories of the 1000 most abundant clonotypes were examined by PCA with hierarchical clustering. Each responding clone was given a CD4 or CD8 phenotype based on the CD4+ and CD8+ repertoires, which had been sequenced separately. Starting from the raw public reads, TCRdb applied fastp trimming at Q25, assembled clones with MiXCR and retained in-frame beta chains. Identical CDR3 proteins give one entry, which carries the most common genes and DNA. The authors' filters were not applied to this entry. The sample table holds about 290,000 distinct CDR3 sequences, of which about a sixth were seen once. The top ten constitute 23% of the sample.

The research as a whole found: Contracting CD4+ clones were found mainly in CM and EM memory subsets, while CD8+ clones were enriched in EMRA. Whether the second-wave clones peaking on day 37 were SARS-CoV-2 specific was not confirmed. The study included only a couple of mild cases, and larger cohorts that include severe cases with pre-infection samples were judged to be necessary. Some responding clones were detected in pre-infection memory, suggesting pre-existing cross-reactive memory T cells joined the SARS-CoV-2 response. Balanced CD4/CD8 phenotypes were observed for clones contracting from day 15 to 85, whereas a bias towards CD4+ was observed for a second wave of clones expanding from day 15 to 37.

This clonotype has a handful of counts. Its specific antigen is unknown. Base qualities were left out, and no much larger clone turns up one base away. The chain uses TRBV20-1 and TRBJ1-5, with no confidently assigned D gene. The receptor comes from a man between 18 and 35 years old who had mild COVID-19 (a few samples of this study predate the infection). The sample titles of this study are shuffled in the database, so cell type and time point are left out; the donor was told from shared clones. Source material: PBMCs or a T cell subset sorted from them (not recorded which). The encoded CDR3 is CSARQNNQPQHF. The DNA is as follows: TGCAGTGCTAGGCAGAACAATCAGCCCCAGCATTTT.